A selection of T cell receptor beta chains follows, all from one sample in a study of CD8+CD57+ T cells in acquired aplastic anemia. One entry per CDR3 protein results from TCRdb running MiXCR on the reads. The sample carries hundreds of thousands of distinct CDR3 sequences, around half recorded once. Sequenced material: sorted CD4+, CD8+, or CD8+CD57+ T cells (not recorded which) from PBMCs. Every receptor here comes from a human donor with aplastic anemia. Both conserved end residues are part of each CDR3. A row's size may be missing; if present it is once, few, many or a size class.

CASTAGETANTEAFF | TRBV6-1 | - | TRBJ1-1 | 15
CSASLAGGPGTDTQYF | TRBV20-1 | - | TRBJ2-3 | 16
CATSLDRAHEQYF | TRBV15 | - | TRBJ2-7 | 13
CASSLLDSEEKLFF | TRBV3-1 | - | TRBJ1-4 | 14
CASSPGARSDGYTF | TRBV28 | many | TRBJ1-2 | 14
CASSVEQAPYGYTF | TRBV9 | - | TRBJ1-2 | 14
CASSGQGAGDTQYF | TRBV12-5 | many | TRBJ2-3 | 14
CSASDRGDTQYF | TRBV20-1 | - | TRBJ2-3 | 12
CASTLGWGQNYGYTF | TRBV19 | once | TRBJ1-2 | 15
CASEPGTGAEKLFF | TRBV28 | - | TRBJ1-4 | 14